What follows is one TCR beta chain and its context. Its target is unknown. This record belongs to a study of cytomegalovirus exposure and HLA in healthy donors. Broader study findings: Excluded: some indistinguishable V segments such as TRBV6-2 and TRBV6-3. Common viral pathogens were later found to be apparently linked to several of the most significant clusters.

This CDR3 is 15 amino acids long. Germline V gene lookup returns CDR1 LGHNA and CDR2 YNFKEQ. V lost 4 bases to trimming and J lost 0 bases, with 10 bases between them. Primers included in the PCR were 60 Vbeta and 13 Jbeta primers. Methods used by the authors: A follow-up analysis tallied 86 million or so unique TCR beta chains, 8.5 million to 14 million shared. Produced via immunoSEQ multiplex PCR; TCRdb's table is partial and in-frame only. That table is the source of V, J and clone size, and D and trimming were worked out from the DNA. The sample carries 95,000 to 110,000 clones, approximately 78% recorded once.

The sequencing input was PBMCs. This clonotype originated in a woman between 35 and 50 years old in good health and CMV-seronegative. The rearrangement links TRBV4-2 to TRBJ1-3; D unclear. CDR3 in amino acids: CASSPLKRSGNTIYF. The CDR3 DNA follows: TGTGCCAGCAGCCCACTTAAACGCTCTGGAAACACCATATATTTT.